These T cell receptor beta chains were read from a single sample in a study of T cell responses to AZD1222 COVID-19 vaccine. Generated by immunoSEQ multiplex PCR, the TCRdb table keeps only in-frame clones and is missing some. The table records around 250,000 clones, more than 80% of them present only once. The specimen was peripheral blood, collected on day 0 of AZD1222 vaccination. All receptors come from an adult in good health. CDR3s include the opening cysteine and the closing phenylalanine or tryptophan. A D gene is named only where the DNA matches it firmly. Clone size is not always given. Where it is, it says once, few, many or a class for expanded clones.

>TRBV6-2/TRBV6-3|once|.|TRBJ1-5
CASSYPQGTGNQPQHF
TGTGCCAGCAGTTACCCTCAGGGGACGGGCAATCAGCCCCAGCATTTT
>TRBV6-5|.|.|TRBJ2-7
CASRLGAGSKDEQYF
TGTGCCAGCAGATTAGGGGCAGGGAGTAAGGACGAGCAGTACTTC
>TRBV6-2/TRBV6-3|.|.|TRBJ2-2
CASRPGATGELFF
TGTGCCAGCCGCCCAGGGGCGACCGGGGAGCTGTTTTTT
>TRBV3-1/TRBV3-2|.|.|TRBJ2-7
CASSPGPSYEQYF
TGTGCCAGCAGCCCCGGGCCTTCCTACGAGCAGTACTTC
>TRBV5-1|.|.|TRBJ1-5
CASSLERQPNQPQHF
TGCGCCAGCAGCTTGGAACGACAGCCCAATCAGCCCCAGCATTTT
>TRBV5-6|.|.|TRBJ2-1
CASSLTGIFVHEQFF
TGTGCCAGCAGCCTAACAGGTATTTTCGTCCATGAGCAGTTCTTC
>TRBV6-5|.|TRBD2|TRBJ2-3
CASSYLGGGTDTQYF
TGTGCCAGCAGTTATCTCGGGGGGGGCACAGATACGCAGTATTTT
>TRBV19|.|.|TRBJ1-5
CASSKEFSNQPQHF
TGTGCCAGTAGTAAAGAATTTAGCAATCAGCCCCAGCATTTT
>TRBV7-8|.|TRBD2|TRBJ2-2
CASSLLVRGVNTGELFF
TGTGCCAGCAGCTTACTTGTTCGGGGGGTGAACACCGGGGAGCTGTTTTTT
>TRBV6-4|once|.|TRBJ2-3
CASSDGTSTDTQYF
TGTGCCAGCAGTGACGGGACTAGCACAGATACGCAGTATTTT
>TRBV3-1/TRBV3-2|.|.|TRBJ1-1
CASSLSGTEAFF
TGTGCCAGCAGCCTTTCGGGGACTGAAGCTTTCTTT
>TRBV2|.|.|TRBJ2-7
CANRPRGPGDEQYF
TGTGCCAACAGACCTCGGGGCCCGGGGGACGAGCAGTACTTC
>TRBV27|.|.|TRBJ1-4
CASRASGTSYPSNEKLFF
TGTGCCAGCAGGGCCTCCGGGACATCCTACCCCTCTAATGAAAAACTGTTTTTT
>TRBV11-2|.|.|TRBJ2-7
CASSFNNPYEQYF
TGTGCCAGCAGCTTTAACAACCCCTACGAGCAGTACTTC
>TRBV2|.|.|TRBJ1-5
CASKPDRYQPQHF
TGTGCCAGCAAACCGGACAGATATCAGCCCCAGCATTTT
>TRBV2|.|TRBD2|TRBJ2-5
CATQRIAGEETQYF
TGTGCCACCCAAAGGATAGCGGGGGAAGAGACCCAGTACTTC
>TRBV24-1|.|.|TRBJ2-2
CATRAGTPNTGELFF
TGTGCCACCAGGGCTGGGACACCAAACACCGGGGAGCTGTTTTTT
>TRBV30|.|.|TRBJ2-1
CAWRRRDNEQFF
TGTGCCTGGAGGCGAAGAGACAATGAGCAGTTCTTC
>TRBV27|.|TRBD1|TRBJ2-7
CASSRTGVDYEQYF
TGTGCCAGCAGTCGGACAGGGGTCGACTACGAGCAGTACTTC
>TRBV12-3/TRBV12-4|.|TRBD1|TRBJ2-1
CASSGTGRDEQFF
TGTGCCAGCAGTGGGACAGGGAGAGATGAGCAGTTCTTC
>TRBV28|.|.|TRBJ1-4
CASSLTGALVEEKLFF
TGTGCCAGCAGTCTCACGGGCGCCCTAGTGGAAGAAAAACTGTTTTTT
>TRBV7-9|few|TRBD1|TRBJ2-3
CASSLAVNRGRTDTQYF
TGTGCCAGCAGCTTAGCGGTCAACAGGGGCCGCACAGATACGCAGTATTTT
>TRBV6-2/TRBV6-3|.|.|TRBJ2-3
CASSYDNTQYF
TGTGCCAGCAGTTACGACAATACGCAGTATTTT
>TRBV2|.|TRBD1|TRBJ1-2
CASSSTGRGLYGYTF
TGTGCCAGCAGTTCGACAGGGAGGGGTCTCTATGGCTACACCTTC
>TRBV3-1/TRBV3-2|.|.|TRBJ2-2
CASSQGTGELFF
TGTGCCAGCAGTCAGGGGACCGGGGAGCTGTTTTTT
>TRBV6-5|once|TRBD1|TRBJ1-4
CASRPGQGNEKLFF
TGTGCCAGCAGACCGGGACAGGGAAATGAAAAACTGTTTTTT
>TRBV5-1|.|.|TRBJ1-2
CASSLYRTYGYTF
TGCGCCAGCAGCTTGTATAGGACCTATGGCTACACCTTC
>TRBV18|.|.|TRBJ1-1
CASSPPGGQDTEAFF
TGTGCCAGCTCACCACCGGGGGGCCAGGACACTGAAGCTTTCTTT
>TRBV4-2|.|TRBD1|TRBJ2-5
CASSQHTGGGETQYF
TGTGCCAGCAGCCAACATACAGGGGGCGGTGAGACCCAGTACTTC
>TRBV4-1|.|TRBD1|TRBJ1-1
CASSQEPDRGLTEAFF
TGCGCCAGCAGCCAAGAACCTGACAGGGGTCTTACTGAAGCTTTCTTT
>TRBV2|.|.|TRBJ2-5
CASSWDGQETQYF
TGTGCCAGCAGTTGGGACGGCCAAGAGACCCAGTACTTC
>TRBV28|.|.|TRBJ1-2
CASSLPPYRDWHGYTF
TGTGCCAGCAGTTTACCCCCCTACAGGGATTGGCATGGCTACACCTTC
>TRBV28|.|.|TRBJ1-2
CASSLTGPITNYGYTF
TGTGCCAGCAGTTTGACCGGACCGATAACTAACTATGGCTACACCTTC
>TRBV2|.|.|TRBJ1-5
CASKAWGGHQPQHF
TGTGCCAGCAAGGCTTGGGGAGGGCATCAGCCCCAGCATTTT
>TRBV10-1|once|.|TRBJ2-3
CASAGTLLTDTQYF
TGCGCCAGCGCCGGGACTCTTCTCACAGATACGCAGTATTTT
>TRBV24-1|.|.|TRBJ2-7
CATSDHRTKLLFYEQYF
TGTGCCACCAGTGATCACAGAACTAAATTGCTGTTCTACGAGCAGTACTTC
>TRBV28|.|.|TRBJ2-6
CASSLWTSGGANVLTF
TGTGCCAGCAGTTTATGGACTAGTGGTGGGGCCAACGTCCTGACTTTC
>TRBV9|once|TRBD2|TRBJ2-3
CASSPTAGGSTDTQYF
TGTGCCAGCAGCCCCACGGCGGGGGGCTCGACAGATACGCAGTATTTT
>TRBV7-9|.|.|TRBJ2-3
CASSLARQGTDTQYF
TGTGCCAGCAGCTTAGCGCGGCAGGGCACAGATACGCAGTATTTT
>TRBV3-1/TRBV3-2|.|TRBD1|TRBJ1-6
CASSPRDRPRGPLHF
TGTGCCAGCAGCCCCCGGGACAGGCCCAGGGGCCCCCTCCACTTT
>TRBV7-2|.|.|TRBJ1-5
CASSLWAGTGSNQPQHF
TGTGCCAGCAGCTTATGGGCGGGCACAGGGTCCAATCAGCCCCAGCATTTT
>TRBV5-5|.|TRBD2|TRBJ2-7
CASSPGLAGYEQYF
TGTGCCAGCAGCCCCGGGCTAGCGGGGTACGAGCAGTACTTC